These 3 T cell receptor beta chains originate from one sample sequenced in a study of blood T cell repertoires in COVID-19. Generated by immunoSEQ multiplex PCR, the TCRdb table keeps only in-frame clones and is missing some. The table lists roughly 170,000 clones, less than 90% of them singletons. Sequences were obtained from PBMCs or T cells enriched from blood (not recorded which). Receptors were obtained from a woman in her fifties or sixties who had recovered from COVID-19.

V gene TRBV11-2 combines with J gene TRBJ1-2, with no clear D. Germline V gene data show CDR1 as SGHAT and CDR2 as FQNNGV. The CDR3 has 13 amino acids. V dropped 3 bases and J dropped 5 bases, with 10 bases sitting between them. The CDR3 bases are TGTGCCAGCAGCTTGGCGGTACTTTATGGCTACACCTTC. Protein sequence: CASSLAVLYGYTF.

The chain is built from TRBV5-1 and TRBJ1-4; D gene unclear. V lost 0 bases, J lost 8 bases, and 11 bases lay in between. CDR3 size: 14 residues. In germline, CDR1 is SGHRS, CDR2 YFSETQ. The CDR3 loop is CASSLGDDHEKLFF. CDR3 in DNA: TGCGCCAGCAGCTTGGGCGATGATCACGAAAAACTGTTTTTT.

This chain links TRBV7-2 with TRBJ2-2; 9 nucleotides align to TRBD1. CDR3 size: 14 residues. Germline CDR1 SGHTA, CDR2 FQGNSA. J lost 7 bases, V lost 5 bases, and 5 bases had no gene match. This CDR3 is CASSPGQGYGELFF. DNA of the CDR3: TGTGCCAGCAGCCCGGGACAGGGTTACGGGGAGCTGTTTTTT.